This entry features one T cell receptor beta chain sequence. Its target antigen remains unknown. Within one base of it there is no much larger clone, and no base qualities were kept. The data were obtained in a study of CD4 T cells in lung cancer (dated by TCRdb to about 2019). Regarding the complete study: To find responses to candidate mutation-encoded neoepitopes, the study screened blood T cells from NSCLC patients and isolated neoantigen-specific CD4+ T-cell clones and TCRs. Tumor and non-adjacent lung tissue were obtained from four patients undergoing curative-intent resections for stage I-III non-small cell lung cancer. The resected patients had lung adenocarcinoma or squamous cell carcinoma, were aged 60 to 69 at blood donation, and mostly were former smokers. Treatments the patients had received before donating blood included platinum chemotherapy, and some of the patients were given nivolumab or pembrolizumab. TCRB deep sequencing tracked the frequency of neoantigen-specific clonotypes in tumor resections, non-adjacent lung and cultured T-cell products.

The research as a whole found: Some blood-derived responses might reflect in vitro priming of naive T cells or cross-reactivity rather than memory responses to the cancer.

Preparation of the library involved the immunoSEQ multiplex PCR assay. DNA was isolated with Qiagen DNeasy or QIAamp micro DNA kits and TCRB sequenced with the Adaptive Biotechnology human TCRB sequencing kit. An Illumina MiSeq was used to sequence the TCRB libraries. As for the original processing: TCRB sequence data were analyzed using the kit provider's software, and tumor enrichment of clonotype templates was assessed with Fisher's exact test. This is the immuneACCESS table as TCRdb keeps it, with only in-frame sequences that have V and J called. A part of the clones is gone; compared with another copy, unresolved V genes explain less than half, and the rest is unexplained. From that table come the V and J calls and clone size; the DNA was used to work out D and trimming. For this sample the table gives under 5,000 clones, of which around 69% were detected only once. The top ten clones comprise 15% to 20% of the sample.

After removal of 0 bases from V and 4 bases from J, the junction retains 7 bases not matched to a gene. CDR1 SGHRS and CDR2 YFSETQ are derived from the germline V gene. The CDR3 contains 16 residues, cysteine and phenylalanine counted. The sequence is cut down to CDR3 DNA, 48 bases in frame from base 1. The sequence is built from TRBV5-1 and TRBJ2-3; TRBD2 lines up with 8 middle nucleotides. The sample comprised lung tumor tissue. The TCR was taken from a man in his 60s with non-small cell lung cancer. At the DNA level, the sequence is TGCGCCAGCAGCTTGGGGACTAGCAAGGCGGCAGATACGCAGTATTTT. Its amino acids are CASSLGTSKAADTQYF.